Each of the 5 T cell receptor beta chains below was sequenced from the same sample in a study of PD-L1 blockade in urothelial cancer. The repertoire was sequenced with immunoSEQ multiplex PCR; TCRdb's copy has only in-frame clones and lacks some. The sample shows around 48,000 clones, 75% to 90% of them seen only once. Noted time point: peripheral blood 6 weeks after treatment start. The sample in question was PBMCs, obtained around atezolizumab (anti-PD-L1) treatment. All receptors come from a man in his sixties with urothelial cancer.

This rearrangement joins TRBV2 to TRBJ1-5; maybe TRBD1 (5 bases). V gave up 5 bases and J gave up 2 bases, with 16 bases separating them. The germline V gene encodes CDR1 SNHLY and CDR2 FYNNEI. The CDR3 is 16 amino acids. The CDR3 nucleotides read TGTGCCAGCAGTCACCAAGACGGGGGAGGCAATCAGCCCCAGCATTTT. Its translation: CASSHQDGGGNQPQHF.

This clone ranks as medium-sized. This chain uses TRBV6-5 with TRBJ1-1; D is unclear. The germline gives CDR1 MNHEY, CDR2 SVGAGI. The CDR3 is 14 residues long. V was shortened by 4 bases and J by 7 bases, with 16 bases between the two germline ends. CDR3 region: CASSSPGGLLEAFF. The CDR3 bases are TGTGCCAGCAGTTCCCCTGGTGGACTACTTGAAGCTTTCTTT.

V and J are TRBV6-6 and TRBJ1-3; D gene ambiguous. CDR1 and CDR2 (germline): MNHNY, SVGAGI (reference sequence). CDR3 length: 14 amino acids. The V end was cut by 5 bases, the J end by 5 bases, with 13 bases between. The CDR3 bases are TGTGCCAGCAGTAGGGAAACCGGGAGAAACACCATATATTTT. Translation: CASSRETGRNTIYF.

V usage is TRBV5-6 and J usage is TRBJ2-7; 8 positions match TRBD1. CDR1 is SGHDT and CDR2 is YYEEEE in the germline V gene. The trim removed 4 bases at V and 2 bases at J, leaving 5 bases unmatched. This CDR3 contains 14 residues. CDR3 in DNA: TGTGCCAGCAGCGGCGGGACAGGCCCCTACGAGCAGTACTTC. It yields the protein CASSGGTGPYEQYF.

This chain joins TRBV25-1 and TRBJ2-1, with D perhaps TRBD2 (5 bases). The ends were cut back, 8 bases at V and 8 bases at J, with 16 bases in the middle. The CDR3 is 13 residues long. Germline assignment: CDR1 MGHDK and CDR2 SYGVNS. CDR3: CASGLFGIDEQFF. The CDR3 nucleotides are TGTGCCAGCGGACTCTTCGGAATCGATGAGCAGTTCTTC. Full variable domain (remainder filled in from reference TRBV25-1 and TRBJ2-1): EADIYQTPRYLVIGTGKKITLECSQTMGHDKMYWYQQDPGMELHLIHYSYGVNSTEKGDLSSESTVSRIRTEHFPLTLESARPSHTSQYLCASGLFGIDEQFFGPGTRLTVL.